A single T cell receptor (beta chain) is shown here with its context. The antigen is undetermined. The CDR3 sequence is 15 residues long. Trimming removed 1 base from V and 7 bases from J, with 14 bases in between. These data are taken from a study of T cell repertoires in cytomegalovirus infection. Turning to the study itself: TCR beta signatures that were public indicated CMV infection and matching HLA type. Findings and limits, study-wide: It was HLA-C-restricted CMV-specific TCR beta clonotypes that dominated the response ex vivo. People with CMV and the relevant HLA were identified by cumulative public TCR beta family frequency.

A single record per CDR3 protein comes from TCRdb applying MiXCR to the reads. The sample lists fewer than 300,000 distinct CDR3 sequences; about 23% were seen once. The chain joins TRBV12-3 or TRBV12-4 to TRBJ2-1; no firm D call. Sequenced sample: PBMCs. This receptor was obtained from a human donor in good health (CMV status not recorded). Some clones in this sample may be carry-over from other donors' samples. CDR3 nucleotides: TGTGCCAGCAGTTTAGGCGCCCTATCAACGAATGAGCAGTTCTTC. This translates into CASSLGALSTNEQFF.